The 3 T cell receptor beta chains below were found in one sample sequenced in a study of T cell repertoires in cytomegalovirus infection. TCRdb used MiXCR to reprocess the reads, holding one entry per CDR3 protein. The sample lists approximately 150,000 distinct CDR3 sequences, roughly 6% occurring once. Sequenced: PBMCs. These TCRs come from a human donor in good health (CMV status not recorded). Some clones in this sample may be carry-over from other donors' samples.

This clonotype has at least ten counts. CDR3: CASQPFQETQYF. The CDR3 DNA is TGTGCCAGCCAGCCGTTCCAAGAGACCCAGTACTTC. The V call is TRBV7-9, the J call TRBJ2-5; D is ambiguous. Germline lookup yields CDR1 SEHNR and CDR2 FQNEAQ (reference sequence). The CDR3 runs 12 residues. V was pared by 8 bases and J by 1 base, with 8 bases between.

This clonotype has ten or more counts. The CDR3 loop reads CASRITGFAFQETQYF. The CDR3 nucleotides are TGTGCCAGCAGAATTACAGGGTTTGCTTTCCAAGAGACCCAGTACTTC. The chain is built from TRBV7-2 and TRBJ2-5, with D possibly matching TRBD1 (6 bases). Germline CDR1 and CDR2: SGHTA and FQGNSA. Trimming removed 6 bases at V and 1 base at J, with 18 bases between. CDR3 length equals 16 residues.

This clonotype was seen ten or more times. This chain joins TRBV7-2 and TRBJ1-6, with D possibly being TRBD1 (5 bases). The CDR3 contains 15 residues. CDR1 is SGHTA and CDR2 is FQGNSA in the germline V gene. V lost 2 bases and J 5 bases, leaving 10 bases between the germline ends. Here the CDR3 DNA reads TGTGCCAGCAGCTTATTTCAGGGAAATAATTCACCCCTCCACTTT. Its protein product is CASSLFQGNNSPLHF.